This is a list of T cell receptor beta chains from one sample in a study of blood T cell repertoires in COVID-19. TCRdb keeps only in-frame clones here, not all; method: immunoSEQ multiplex PCR. The sample carries about 230,000 clones, about 90% recorded once. Sample: PBMCs or T cells enriched from blood (not recorded which). The receptors here all came from a woman aged 25 to 39 who had been exposed to COVID-19. CDR3s include the opening cysteine and the closing phenylalanine or tryptophan. A D gene is named only where the DNA matches it firmly. The listing skips clone size in some rows; elsewhere it reads once, few, many or a size class.

>-|TRBJ2-2|TRBD2|TRBV9
CASSVGGVAGSVTGELFF
TGTGCCAGCAGCGTAGGAGGGGTAGCGGGGAGTGTCACCGGGGAGCTGTTTTTT
>once|TRBJ2-4|TRBD2|TRBV4-1
CASSQEGTSQNIQYF
TGCGCCAGCAGCCAAGAGGGGACTAGTCAAAACATTCAGTACTTC
>-|TRBJ2-7|TRBD2|TRBV27
CASSPSGRIYEQYF
TGTGCCAGCAGTCCTAGCGGGAGGATCTACGAGCAGTACTTC
>-|TRBJ2-5|TRBD2|TRBV13
CASSQYKSSGTQETQYF
TGTGCCAGCAGCCAATATAAGTCTAGCGGGACCCAAGAGACCCAGTACTTC
>-|TRBJ2-2|-|TRBV4-1
CASSQEQNTGELFF
TGCGCCAGCAGCCAAGAACAGAACACCGGGGAGCTGTTTTTT
>-|TRBJ1-6|-|TRBV27
CASSPLDRDNSPLHF
TGTGCCAGCAGTCCCCTGGACAGAGATAATTCACCCCTCCACTTT
>-|TRBJ2-7|-|TRBV30
CAWSVRLLASGSPYEQYF
TGTGCCTGGAGTGTACGTCTGTTAGCCAGCGGAAGCCCCTACGAGCAGTACTTC
>-|TRBJ1-2|-|TRBV7-8
CASSSSDIPYGYTF
TGTGCCAGCAGCTCGTCGGACATCCCCTATGGCTACACCTTC
>-|TRBJ1-2|-|TRBV28
CASSLLGFSGKGYGYTF
TGTGCCAGCAGTCTTTTGGGGTTCTCCGGGAAAGGATATGGCTACACCTTC
>-|TRBJ2-5|TRBD2|TRBV19
CASSTGLAGGETQYF
TGTGCCAGTAGTACAGGACTAGCGGGAGGAGAGACCCAGTACTTC
>-|TRBJ1-5|TRBD1|TRBV28
CASSLGAGGRGNQPQHF
TGTGCCAGCAGTTTAGGGGCAGGGGGCAGGGGCAATCAGCCCCAGCATTTT
>-|TRBJ1-4|TRBD1|TRBV14
CASSFRTGLNEKLFF
TGTGCCAGCAGCTTTCGGACAGGGCTAAATGAAAAACTGTTTTTT
>-|TRBJ1-3|TRBD1|TRBV5-1
CASSLSTGAGNTIYF
TGCGCCAGCAGCTTGAGTACAGGGGCTGGAAACACCATATATTTT
>once|TRBJ2-1|-|TRBV13
CASNLGTHLGNEQFF
TGTGCCAGCAACCTGGGGACACACCTAGGGAATGAGCAGTTCTTC
>-|TRBJ2-7|TRBD1|TRBV7-9
CATRQGESEQYF
TGTGCCACTCGACAGGGGGAAAGCGAGCAGTACTTC
>-|TRBJ2-1|-|TRBV5-4
CASSLAKNEQFF
TGTGCCAGCAGCTTGGCCAAAAATGAGCAGTTCTTC
>once|TRBJ2-7|TRBD2|TRBV10-3
CAISGAGLAGVWREQYF
TGTGCCATCAGTGGGGCGGGATTAGCGGGAGTATGGCGCGAGCAGTACTTC
>-|TRBJ1-2|TRBD1|TRBV9
CASSVTGGGYTF
TGTGCCAGCAGCGTAACAGGGGGTGGCTACACCTTC
>once|TRBJ1-2|-|TRBV7-2
CASSLDGARSNYGYTF
TGTGCCAGCAGCTTAGACGGTGCCCGGTCTAACTATGGCTACACCTTC
>-|TRBJ1-1|-|TRBV19
CASQRNRVPSTEAFF
TGTGCCAGCCAAAGAAACAGGGTCCCTAGCACTGAAGCTTTCTTT
>-|TRBJ2-5|TRBD2|TRBV19
CASSIRGLAGANSRKETQYF
TGTGCCAGTAGTATTAGAGGACTAGCGGGAGCAAATTCTAGGAAAGAGACCCAGTACTTC
>-|TRBJ2-1|-|TRBV2
CASSRGQGSGNEQFF
TGTGCCAGCAGCAGGGGTCAGGGATCTGGGAATGAGCAGTTCTTC
>-|TRBJ2-7|TRBD1|TRBV28
CASSPRQGASGVEQYF
TGTGCCAGCAGTCCTCGACAGGGGGCTAGTGGAGTTGAGCAGTACTTC
>-|TRBJ1-4|-|TRBV6-5
CASSLRVGDEKLFF
TGTGCCAGCAGTCTCCGGGTGGGTGATGAAAAACTGTTTTTT
>-|TRBJ1-4|-|TRBV29-1
CSVEMGVADEKLFF
TGCAGCGTTGAAATGGGAGTAGCGGATGAAAAACTGTTTTTT
>-|TRBJ2-3|-|TRBV27
CASSLSQWAGTQYF
TGTGCCAGCAGTTTATCCCAGTGGGCTGGCACGCAGTATTTT
>-|TRBJ2-7|-|TRBV5-1
CASSWGRESYEQYF
TGCGCCAGCAGCTGGGGGCGGGAGTCCTACGAGCAGTACTTC
>-|TRBJ1-2|TRBD1|TRBV7-9
CASSLVPRDIRGPNYGYTF
TGTGCCAGCAGCTTAGTCCCCCGGGATATAAGGGGGCCTAACTATGGCTACACCTTC
>-|TRBJ1-2|-|TRBV28
CASSIQGRPSPF
TGTGCCAGCAGTATTCAAGGGAGGCCCTCGCCCTTC
>few|TRBJ1-1|-|TRBV7-6
CASSFHLNTEAFF
TGTGCCAGCAGCTTTCACTTGAACACTGAAGCTTTCTTT
>-|TRBJ1-4|TRBD1|TRBV15
CATSRLPGQVNEKLFF
TGTGCCACCAGCCGATTACCGGGACAGGTTAATGAAAAACTGTTTTTT
>-|TRBJ1-2|-|TRBV10-3
CAISESRQGSGGYTF
TGTGCCATCAGTGAGTCTCGGCAGGGGTCAGGAGGCTACACCTTC
>-|TRBJ1-2|-|TRBV20-1
CSASAGGDYGYTF
TGCAGTGCTAGTGCGGGGGGCGACTATGGCTACACCTTC
>-|TRBJ2-5|TRBD2|TRBV12-5
CASGSRPGTSEEKTQYF
TGTGCTAGTGGCTCAAGACCCGGGACTAGCGAGGAAAAGACCCAGTACTTC
>-|TRBJ1-3|TRBD1|TRBV7-9
CASSLDRGGSGNTIYF
TGTGCCAGCAGCCTAGACAGGGGAGGCTCTGGAAACACCATATATTTT
>-|TRBJ2-3|TRBD2|TRBV15
CATSRGALAGGLTTDTQYF
TGTGCCACCAGCAGAGGGGCCTTAGCGGGAGGATTAACCACAGATACGCAGTATTTT
>-|TRBJ2-3|TRBD2|TRBV7-2
CASSLEGLADTQYF
TGTGCCAGCAGCTTGGAGGGACTAGCAGATACGCAGTATTTT
>-|TRBJ1-2|TRBD1|TRBV18
CASSPRDRIENYGYTF
TGTGCCAGCTCACCGCGGGACAGGATAGAAAACTATGGCTACACCTTC
>-|TRBJ2-1|TRBD2|TRBV24-1
CATSDPTSGSGEQFF
TGTGCCACCAGTGATCCGACTAGCGGGAGCGGTGAGCAGTTCTTC
>-|TRBJ1-1|-|TRBV11-3
CASSLYMNTEAFF
TGTGCCAGCAGCTTATATATGAACACTGAAGCTTTCTTT
>-|TRBJ1-1|-|TRBV12-3/TRBV12-4
CASSFLGRTEAFF
TGTGCCAGCAGTTTTTTGGGGAGAACTGAAGCTTTCTTT
>-|TRBJ1-2|-|TRBV4-1
CASSQLTVTNYGYTF
TGCGCCAGCAGCCAGCTGACAGTTACTAACTATGGCTACACCTTC
>-|TRBJ1-1|TRBD1|TRBV5-1
CASSPGDRGIMTEAFF
TGCGCCAGCAGCCCTGGGGACAGGGGGATTATGACTGAAGCTTTCTTT
>-|TRBJ1-4|TRBD1|TRBV11-2
CASSLRGQGASGTNEKLFF
TGTGCCAGCAGCTTAAGGGGACAGGGGGCATCTGGAACTAATGAAAAACTGTTTTTT
>-|TRBJ2-7|-|TRBV5-1
CASSHRDYQTYEQYF
TGCGCCAGCAGCCACAGGGACTATCAAACCTACGAGCAGTACTTC
>-|TRBJ2-1|-|TRBV2
CASSLGSPGDNEQFF
TGTGCCAGCAGTTTAGGGAGCCCCGGAGACAATGAGCAGTTCTTC
>-|TRBJ2-2|-|TRBV19
CASSRMTAENTGELFF
TGTGCCAGTAGTAGGATGACTGCAGAAAACACCGGGGAGCTGTTTTTT
>-|TRBJ1-2|-|TRBV12-3/TRBV12-4
CASSVGYRGYTF
TGTGCCAGCAGTGTCGGGTATAGGGGCTACACCTTC
>-|TRBJ2-7|TRBD2|TRBV10-3
CAISDLLAGGLSYEQYF
TGTGCCATCAGTGACCTCCTAGCGGGAGGCCTTTCCTACGAGCAGTACTTC
>-|TRBJ1-4|TRBD1|TRBV29-1
CSVEDRDDEKLFF
TGCAGCGTTGAGGACAGGGATGATGAAAAACTGTTTTTT
>-|TRBJ2-7|TRBD1|TRBV2
CATNDRGSYEQYF
TGTGCCACCAACGACAGGGGATCATACGAGCAGTACTTC
>-|TRBJ1-1|TRBD1|TRBV27
CASSCGQGELFYLNTEAFF
TGTGCCAGCAGTTGCGGACAGGGGGAACTCTTCTACCTGAACACTGAAGCTTTCTTT